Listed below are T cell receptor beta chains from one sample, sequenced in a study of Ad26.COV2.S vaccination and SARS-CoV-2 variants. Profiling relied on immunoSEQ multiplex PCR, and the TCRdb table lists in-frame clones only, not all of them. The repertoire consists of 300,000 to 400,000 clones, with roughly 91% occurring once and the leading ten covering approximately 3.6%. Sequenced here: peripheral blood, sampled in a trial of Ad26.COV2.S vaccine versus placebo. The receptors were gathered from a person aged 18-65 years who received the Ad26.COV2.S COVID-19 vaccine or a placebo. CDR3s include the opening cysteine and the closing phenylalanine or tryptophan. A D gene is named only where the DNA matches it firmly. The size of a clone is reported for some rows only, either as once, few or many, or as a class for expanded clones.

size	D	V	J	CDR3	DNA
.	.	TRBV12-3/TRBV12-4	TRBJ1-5	CASSFSGRQPQHF	TGTGCCAGCAGTTTCTCGGGGCGTCAGCCCCAGCATTTT
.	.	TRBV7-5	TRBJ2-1	CARRERQGLDEQFF	TGTGCCAGAAGGGAACGACAGGGTTTGGATGAGCAGTTCTTC
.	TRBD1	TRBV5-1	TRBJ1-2	CASSQTGDPNYGYTF	TGCGCCAGCAGCCAGACAGGGGACCCAAACTATGGCTACACCTTC
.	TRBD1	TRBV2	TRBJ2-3	CASSRKGASTDTQYF	TGTGCCAGCAGCCGGAAGGGGGCAAGCACAGATACGCAGTATTTT
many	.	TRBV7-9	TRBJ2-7	CASSLCSPMLRQPLREQYF	TGTGCCAGCAGCTTATGTTCCCCCATGTTGAGACAACCACTCCGTGAGCAGTACTTC
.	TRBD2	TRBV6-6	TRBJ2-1	CASNPQRGAVEQFF	TGTGCCAGCAACCCCCAGCGGGGGGCTGTGGAGCAGTTCTTC
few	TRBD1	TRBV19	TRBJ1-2	CASSISDRGLSYGYTF	TGTGCCAGTAGCATATCCGACAGGGGGCTAAGCTATGGCTACACCTTC
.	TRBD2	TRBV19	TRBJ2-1	CASSIMAGGSYNEQFF	TGTGCCAGTAGTATTATGGCGGGGGGGTCCTACAATGAGCAGTTCTTC
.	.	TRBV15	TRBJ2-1	CATSSRGPGNEQFF	TGTGCCACCAGCAGTCGAGGTCCAGGCAATGAGCAGTTCTTC
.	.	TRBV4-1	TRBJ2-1	CASSQVFGQGNYNEQFF	TGCGCCAGCAGCCAAGTTTTTGGGCAGGGTAATTACAATGAGCAGTTCTTC
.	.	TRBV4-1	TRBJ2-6	CASSSVVGANVLTF	TGCGCCAGCAGTTCGGTAGTTGGGGCCAACGTCCTGACTTTC
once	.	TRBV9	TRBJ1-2	CASSVRGADGYTF	TGTGCCAGCAGCGTCCGGGGGGCAGACGGCTACACCTTC
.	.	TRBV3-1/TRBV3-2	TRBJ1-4	CASSQSRANEKLFF	TGTGCCAGCAGCCAAAGTCGGGCTAATGAAAAACTGTTTTTT
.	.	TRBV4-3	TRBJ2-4	CASSQEWRGSKNIQYF	TGCGCCAGCAGCCAAGAGTGGAGGGGGAGCAAAAACATTCAGTACTTC
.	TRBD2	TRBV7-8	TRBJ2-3	CASSLGAGGPSDTQYF	TGTGCCAGCAGCTTAGGGGCGGGGGGGCCGTCAGATACGCAGTATTTT
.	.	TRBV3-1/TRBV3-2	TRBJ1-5	CASSSSWPGGQPQHF	TGTGCCAGCAGCTCTAGTTGGCCCGGGGGTCAGCCCCAGCATTTT
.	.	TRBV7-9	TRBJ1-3	CASSARVLSGNTIYF	TGTGCCAGCAGCGCCAGGGTCCTCTCTGGAAACACCATATATTTT
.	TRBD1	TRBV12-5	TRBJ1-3	CASGLGNRGVDTIYF	TGTGCTAGTGGTTTGGGTAACAGGGGTGTGGACACCATATATTTT
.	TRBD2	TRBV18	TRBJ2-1	CASSPGGGVNGEQFF	TGTGCCAGCTCACCCGGGGGAGGGGTAAATGGTGAGCAGTTCTTC
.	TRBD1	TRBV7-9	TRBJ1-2	CASSSTGGEGYTF	TGTGCCAGCAGCTCCACAGGGGGGGAGGGCTACACCTTC
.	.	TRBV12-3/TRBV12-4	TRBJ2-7	CASSLRKF	TGTGCCAGCAGTTTGAGGAAGTTC
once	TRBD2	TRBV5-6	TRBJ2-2	CASSRGGTGELFF	TGTGCCAGCAGCCGGGGGGGCACCGGGGAGCTGTTTTTT
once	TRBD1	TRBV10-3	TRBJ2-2	CAISEKGADTGELFF	TGTGCCATCAGTGAGAAGGGGGCAGACACCGGGGAGCTGTTTTTT
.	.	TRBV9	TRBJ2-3	CASSVPGLGDTQYF	TGTGCCAGCAGCGTCCCGGGCTTGGGCGATACGCAGTATTTT
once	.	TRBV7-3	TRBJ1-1	CASSLNSGDMNTEAFF	TGTGCCAGCAGCTTAAATTCCGGGGACATGAACACTGAAGCTTTCTTT
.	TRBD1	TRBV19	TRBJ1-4	CASSYLTGGADEKLFF	TGTGCCAGTTCCTACTTGACAGGGGGCGCGGATGAAAAACTGTTTTTT
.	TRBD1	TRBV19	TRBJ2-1	CASSIKRDRSDEQFF	TGTGCCAGTAGTATTAAAAGGGACAGGAGCGATGAGCAGTTCTTC
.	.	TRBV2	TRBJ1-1	CASSVYRDTEAFF	TGTGCCAGCAGCGTGTACAGGGACACTGAAGCTTTCTTT
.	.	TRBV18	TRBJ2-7	CASSATRYEQYF	TGTGCCAGCTCAGCGACTCGATACGAGCAGTACTTC
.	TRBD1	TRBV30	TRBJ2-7	CAWSVGHRDSNYEQYF	TGTGCCTGGAGTGTTGGTCACCGGGACAGCAACTACGAGCAGTACTTC
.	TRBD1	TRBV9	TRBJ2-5	CASSVGRRGQETQYF	TGTGCCAGCAGCGTAGGTCGCAGGGGGCAAGAGACCCAGTACTTC
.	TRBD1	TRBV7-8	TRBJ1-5	CASSLGTGVPYSNQPQHF	TGTGCCAGCAGCTTAGGGACAGGGGTTCCTTATAGCAATCAGCCCCAGCATTTT
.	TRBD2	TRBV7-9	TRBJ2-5	CASSGGVQETQYF	TGTGCCAGCAGCGGGGGGGTGCAAGAGACCCAGTACTTC
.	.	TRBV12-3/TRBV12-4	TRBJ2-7	CASSLVVGEQYF	TGTGCCAGCAGTTTAGTGGTGGGCGAGCAGTACTTC
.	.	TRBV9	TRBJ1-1	CASSPQGLQLNTEAFF	TGTGCCAGCAGCCCCCAAGGGCTCCAATTGAACACTGAAGCTTTCTTT
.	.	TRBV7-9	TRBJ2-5	CAFRLSGSETQYF	TGTGCCTTTAGGCTTTCAGGGTCAGAGACCCAGTACTTC
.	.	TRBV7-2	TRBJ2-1	CASSQTYNEQFF	TGTGCCAGCAGCCAGACATACAATGAGCAGTTCTTC
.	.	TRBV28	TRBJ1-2	CASSLNTPNYGYTF	TGTGCCAGCAGTTTAAACACCCCTAACTATGGCTACACCTTC
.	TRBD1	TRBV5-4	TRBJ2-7	CASSEGPGQETYEQYF	TGTGCCAGCAGCGAGGGACCGGGACAGGAGACCTACGAGCAGTACTTC
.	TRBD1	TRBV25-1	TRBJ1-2	CASSESPGGGIYGYTF	TGTGCCAGCAGTGAATCTCCAGGGGGCGGTATCTATGGCTACACCTTC
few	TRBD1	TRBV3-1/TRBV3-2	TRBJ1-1	CASSAHTGVGTEAFF	TGTGCCAGCAGCGCTCACACAGGGGTCGGCACTGAAGCTTTCTTT
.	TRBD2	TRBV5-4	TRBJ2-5	CASSVLAGEETQYF	TGTGCCAGCAGCGTACTAGCGGGGGAAGAGACCCAGTACTTC
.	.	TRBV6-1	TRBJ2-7	CASSEVLSSYEQYF	TGTGCCAGCAGTGAAGTCCTAAGCTCCTACGAGCAGTACTTC
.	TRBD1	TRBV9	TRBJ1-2	CASSFRQGVLDGYTF	TGTGCCAGCAGCTTTCGACAGGGGGTTCTCGATGGCTACACCTTC
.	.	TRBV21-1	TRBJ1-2	CASSKKRDIPTNYGYTF	TGTGCCAGCAGCAAAAAAAGGGACATCCCTACTAACTATGGCTACACCTTC
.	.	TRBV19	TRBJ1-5	CASSIDRDQPQHF	TGTGCCAGTAGTATAGATCGGGATCAGCCCCAGCATTTT
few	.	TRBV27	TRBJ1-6	CASSLEGAAYNSPLHF	TGTGCCAGCAGTTTAGAAGGGGCCGCATATAATTCACCCCTCCACTTT
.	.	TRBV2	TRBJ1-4	CASSMTGVNEKLFF	TGTGCCAGCAGTATGACAGGCGTTAATGAAAAACTGTTTTTT